Sequencing of this T cell receptor (beta chain) was carried out in a study of lymphopenia after photon versus proton radiotherapy. This CDR3 contains 14 residues. CDR1 and CDR2 (germline): MNHNS, SASEGT. Between the trimmed V and J ends, which lost 4 bases and 2 bases, there was a span of 12 bases. Measured with immunoSEQ multiplex PCR; TCRdb has only the in-frame clones, and not every one. The sample has under 70,000 clones, less than 95% seen once; the top ten hold about 2.2%. This chain connects TRBV6-1 to TRBJ2-7; no definite D call. The TCR sequence derives from a woman aged 40 to 55 with cholangiocarcinoma. Source: peripheral blood, taken from a patient treated with photon-based radiotherapy. The CDR3 bases are TGTGCCAGCAGTGTCACTTTGCCAGCCTACGAGCAGTACTTC. The encoded protein is CASSVTLPAYEQYF.